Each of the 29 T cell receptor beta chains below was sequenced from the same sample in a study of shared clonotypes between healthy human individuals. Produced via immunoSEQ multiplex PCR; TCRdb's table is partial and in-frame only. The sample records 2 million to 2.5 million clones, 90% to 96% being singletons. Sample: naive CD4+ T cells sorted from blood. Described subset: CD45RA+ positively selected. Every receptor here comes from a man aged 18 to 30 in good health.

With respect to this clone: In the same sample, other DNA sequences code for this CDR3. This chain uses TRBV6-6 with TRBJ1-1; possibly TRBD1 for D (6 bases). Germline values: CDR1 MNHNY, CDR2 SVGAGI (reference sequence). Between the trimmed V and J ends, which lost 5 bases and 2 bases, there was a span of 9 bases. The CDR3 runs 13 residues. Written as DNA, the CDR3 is TGTGCCAGCAGTCAAGGGGGTAACACTGAAGCTTTCTTT. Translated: CASSQGGNTEAFF.

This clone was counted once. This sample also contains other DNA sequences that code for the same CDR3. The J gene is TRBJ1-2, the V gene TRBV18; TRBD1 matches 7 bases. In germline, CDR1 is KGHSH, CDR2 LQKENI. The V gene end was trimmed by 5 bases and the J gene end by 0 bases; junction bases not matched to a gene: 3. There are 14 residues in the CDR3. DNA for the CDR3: TGTGCCAGCTCAGCAGACAGGGCTAACTATGGCTACACCTTC. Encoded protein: CASSADRANYGYTF.

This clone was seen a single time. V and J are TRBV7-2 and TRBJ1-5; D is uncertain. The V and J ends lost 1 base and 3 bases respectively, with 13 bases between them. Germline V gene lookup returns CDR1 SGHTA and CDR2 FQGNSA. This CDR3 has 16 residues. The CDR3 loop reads CASSLGAGFANQPQHF. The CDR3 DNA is TGTGCCAGCAGCTTAGGTGCGGGTTTTGCCAATCAGCCCCAGCATTTT.

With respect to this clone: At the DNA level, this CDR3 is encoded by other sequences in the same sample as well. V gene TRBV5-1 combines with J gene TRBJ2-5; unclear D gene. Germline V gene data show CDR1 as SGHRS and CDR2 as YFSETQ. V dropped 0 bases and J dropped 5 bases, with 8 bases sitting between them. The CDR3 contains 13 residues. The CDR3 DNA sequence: TGCGCCAGCAGCTTGGCAGGTGCGGAGACCCAGTACTTC. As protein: CASSLAGAETQYF.

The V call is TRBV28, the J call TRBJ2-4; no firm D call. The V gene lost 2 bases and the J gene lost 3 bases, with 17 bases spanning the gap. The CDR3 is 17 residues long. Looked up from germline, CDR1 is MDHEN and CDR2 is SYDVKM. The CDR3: CASSLTSKGPDKNIQYF. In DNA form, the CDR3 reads TGTGCCAGCAGTTTAACTTCGAAAGGTCCTGACAAAAACATTCAGTACTTC.

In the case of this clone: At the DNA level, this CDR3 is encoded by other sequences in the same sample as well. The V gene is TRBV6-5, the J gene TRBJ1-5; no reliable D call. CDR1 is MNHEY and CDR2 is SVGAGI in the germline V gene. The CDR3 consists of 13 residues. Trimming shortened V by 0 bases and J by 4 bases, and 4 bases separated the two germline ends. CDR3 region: CASSYSPNQPQHF. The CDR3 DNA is TGTGCCAGCAGTTACTCCCCTAATCAGCCCCAGCATTTT.

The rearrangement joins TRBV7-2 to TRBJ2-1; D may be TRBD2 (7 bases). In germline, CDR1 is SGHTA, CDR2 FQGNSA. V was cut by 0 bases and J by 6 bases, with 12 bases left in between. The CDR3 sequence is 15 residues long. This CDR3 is CASSLAVGGANEQFF. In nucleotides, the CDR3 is TGTGCCAGCAGCTTAGCAGTGGGGGGGGCCAATGAGCAGTTCTTC.

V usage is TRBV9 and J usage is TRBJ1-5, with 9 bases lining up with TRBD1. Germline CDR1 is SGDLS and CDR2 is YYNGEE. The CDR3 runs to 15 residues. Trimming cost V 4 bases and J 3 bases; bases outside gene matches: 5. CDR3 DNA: TGTGCCAGCAGCACCGGGACAGGGCCCAATCAGCCCCAGCATTTT. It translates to CASSTGTGPNQPQHF.

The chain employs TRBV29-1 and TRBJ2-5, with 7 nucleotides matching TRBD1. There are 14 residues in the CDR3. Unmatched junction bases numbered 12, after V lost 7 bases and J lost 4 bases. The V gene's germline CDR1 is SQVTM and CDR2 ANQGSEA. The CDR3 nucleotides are TGCAGCGCCCAGGGACAGTTGAATAGAGAGACCCAGTACTTC. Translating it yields CSAQGQLNRETQYF.

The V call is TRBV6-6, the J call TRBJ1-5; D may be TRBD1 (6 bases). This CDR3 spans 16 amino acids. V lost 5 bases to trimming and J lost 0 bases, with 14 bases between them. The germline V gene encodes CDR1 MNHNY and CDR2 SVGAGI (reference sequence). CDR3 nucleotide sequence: TGTGCCAGCAGTGCCGTTGGGGGGGCTAGCAATCAGCCCCAGCATTTT. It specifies CASSAVGGASNQPQHF.

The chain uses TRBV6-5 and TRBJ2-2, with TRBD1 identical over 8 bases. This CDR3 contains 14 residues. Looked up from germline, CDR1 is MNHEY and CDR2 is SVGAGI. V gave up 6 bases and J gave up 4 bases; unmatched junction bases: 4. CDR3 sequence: CASRYRGITGELFF. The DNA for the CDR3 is TGTGCCAGCAGATACAGGGGGATCACCGGGGAGCTGTTTTTT.

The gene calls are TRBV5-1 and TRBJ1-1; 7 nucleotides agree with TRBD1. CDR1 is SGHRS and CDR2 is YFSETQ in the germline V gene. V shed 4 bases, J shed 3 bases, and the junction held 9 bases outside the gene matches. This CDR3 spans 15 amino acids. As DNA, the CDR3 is TGCGCCAGCAGCCGAACAGGACAGGTGGACACTGAAGCTTTCTTT. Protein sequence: CASSRTGQVDTEAFF.

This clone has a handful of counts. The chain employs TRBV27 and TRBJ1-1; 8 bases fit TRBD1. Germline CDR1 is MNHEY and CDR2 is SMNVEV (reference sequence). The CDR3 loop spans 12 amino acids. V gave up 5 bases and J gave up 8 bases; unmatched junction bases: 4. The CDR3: CASSTRTGEAFF. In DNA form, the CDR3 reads TGTGCCAGCAGTACCCGGACAGGGGAAGCTTTCTTT.

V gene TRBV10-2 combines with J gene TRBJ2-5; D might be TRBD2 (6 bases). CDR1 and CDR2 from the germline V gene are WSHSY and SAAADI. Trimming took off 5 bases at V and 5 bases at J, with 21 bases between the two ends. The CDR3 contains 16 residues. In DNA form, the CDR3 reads TGCGCCAGCAGTCAACTTCCTGCGGGGCCGGGGGAGACCCAGTACTTC. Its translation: CASSQLPAGPGETQYF.

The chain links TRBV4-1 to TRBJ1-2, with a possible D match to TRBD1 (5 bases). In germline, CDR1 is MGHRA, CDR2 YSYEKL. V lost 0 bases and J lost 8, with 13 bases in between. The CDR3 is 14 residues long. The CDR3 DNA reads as TGCGCCAGCAGCCAAGAGTGGTCAGGGTCCGGCTACACCTTC. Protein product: CASSQEWSGSGYTF.

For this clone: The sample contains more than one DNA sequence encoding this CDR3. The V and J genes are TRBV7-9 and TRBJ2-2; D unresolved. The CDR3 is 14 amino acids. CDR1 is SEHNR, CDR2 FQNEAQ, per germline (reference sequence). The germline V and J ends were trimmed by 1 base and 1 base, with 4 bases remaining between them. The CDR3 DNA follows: TGTGCCAGCAGCTTAGGGAAGAACACCGGGGAGCTGTTTTTT. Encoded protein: CASSLGKNTGELFF.

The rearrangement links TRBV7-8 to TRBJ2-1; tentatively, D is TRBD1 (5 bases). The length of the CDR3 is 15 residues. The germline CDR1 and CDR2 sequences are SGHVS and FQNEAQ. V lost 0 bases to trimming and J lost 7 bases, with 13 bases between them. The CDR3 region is CASSLARTKTNEQFF. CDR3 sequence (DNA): TGTGCCAGCAGCTTAGCCCGGACAAAGACAAATGAGCAGTTCTTC.

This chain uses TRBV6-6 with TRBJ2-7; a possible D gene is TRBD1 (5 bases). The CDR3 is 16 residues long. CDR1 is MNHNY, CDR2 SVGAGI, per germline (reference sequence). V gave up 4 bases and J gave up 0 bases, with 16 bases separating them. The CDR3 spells CASSSATGLSSYEQYF. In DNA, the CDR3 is TGTGCCAGCAGTTCCGCCACAGGCCTATCCTCCTACGAGCAGTACTTC.

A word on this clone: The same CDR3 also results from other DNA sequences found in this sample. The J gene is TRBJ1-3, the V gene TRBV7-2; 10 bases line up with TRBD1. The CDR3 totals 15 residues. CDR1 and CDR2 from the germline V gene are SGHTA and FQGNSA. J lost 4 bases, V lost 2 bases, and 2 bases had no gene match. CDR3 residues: CASSLRTGGGNTIYF. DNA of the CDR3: TGTGCCAGCAGCTTAAGGACAGGGGGGGGAAACACCATATATTTT.

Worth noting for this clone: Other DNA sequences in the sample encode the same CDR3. CDR3 sequence: CASSPRQGSTEAFF. For the CDR3, the DNA is TGTGCCAGCAGCCCCAGACAGGGGAGCACTGAAGCTTTCTTT. The chain is built from TRBV7-2 and TRBJ1-1; 8 positions agree with TRBD1. V was clipped by 5 bases and J by 4 bases; unmatched bases: 6. The CDR3 loop spans 14 amino acids. The germline CDR1 and CDR2 sequences are SGHTA and FQGNSA.

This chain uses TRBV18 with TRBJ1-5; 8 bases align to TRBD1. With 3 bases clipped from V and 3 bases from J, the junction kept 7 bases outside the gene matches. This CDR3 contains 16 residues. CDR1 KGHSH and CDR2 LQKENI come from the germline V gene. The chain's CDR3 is CASSPDGTGLNQPQHF. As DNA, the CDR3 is TGTGCCAGCTCACCGGACGGGACAGGTCTCAATCAGCCCCAGCATTTT.

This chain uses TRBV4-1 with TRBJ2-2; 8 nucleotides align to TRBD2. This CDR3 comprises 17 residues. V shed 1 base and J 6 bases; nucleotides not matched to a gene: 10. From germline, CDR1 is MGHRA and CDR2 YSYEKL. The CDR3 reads CASSQVGLASLPGELFF. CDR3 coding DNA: TGCGCCAGCAGCCAAGTTGGACTAGCTTCTCTTCCCGGGGAGCTGTTTTTT.

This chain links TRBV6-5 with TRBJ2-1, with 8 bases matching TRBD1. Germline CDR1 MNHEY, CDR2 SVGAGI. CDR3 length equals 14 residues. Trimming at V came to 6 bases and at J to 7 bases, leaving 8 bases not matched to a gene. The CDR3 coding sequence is TGTGCCAGCAGCTTCGACAGGGGTTTTAATGAGCAGTTCTTC. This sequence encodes CASSFDRGFNEQFF.

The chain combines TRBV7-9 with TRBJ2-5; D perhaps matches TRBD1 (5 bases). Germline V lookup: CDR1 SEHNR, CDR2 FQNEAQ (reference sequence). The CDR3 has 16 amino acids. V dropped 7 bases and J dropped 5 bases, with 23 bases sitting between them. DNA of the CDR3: TGTGCCAGCACCACAATGGGGCGGAGCTTGGGGGAGACCCAGTACTTC. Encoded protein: CASTTMGRSLGETQYF.

Here the CDR3 DNA reads TGTGCCAGCTCACCAGGGTCAGGGGAAAAACTGTTTTTT. Its translation: CASSPGSGEKLFF. V and J are TRBV18 and TRBJ1-4, with TRBD1 as a possible D gene (5 bases). Per the germline V gene, CDR1 is KGHSH and CDR2 is LQKENI. This CDR3 contains 13 residues. V was pared by 2 bases and J by 8 bases, with 9 bases between. The full variable domain, with the rest looked up from reference TRBV18 and TRBJ1-4, is NAGVMQNPRHLVRRRGQEARLRCSPMKGHSHVYWYRQLPEEGLKFMVYLQKENIIDESGMPKERFSAEFPKEGPSILRIQQVVRGDSAAYFCASSPGSGEKLFFGSGTQLSVL.

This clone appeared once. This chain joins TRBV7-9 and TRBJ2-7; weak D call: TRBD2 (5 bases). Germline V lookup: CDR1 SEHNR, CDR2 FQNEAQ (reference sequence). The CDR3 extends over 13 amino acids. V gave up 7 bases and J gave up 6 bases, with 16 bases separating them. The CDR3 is CASNLHGEREQYF. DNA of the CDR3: TGTGCCAGCAATCTCCACGGGGAGCGCGAGCAGTACTTC.

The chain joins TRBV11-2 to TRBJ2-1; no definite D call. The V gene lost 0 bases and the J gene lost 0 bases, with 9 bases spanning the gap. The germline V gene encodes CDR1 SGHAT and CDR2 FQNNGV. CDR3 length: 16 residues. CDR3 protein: CASSLEPVSSYNEQFF. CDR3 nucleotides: TGTGCCAGCAGCTTAGAGCCGGTGAGCTCCTACAATGAGCAGTTCTTC.

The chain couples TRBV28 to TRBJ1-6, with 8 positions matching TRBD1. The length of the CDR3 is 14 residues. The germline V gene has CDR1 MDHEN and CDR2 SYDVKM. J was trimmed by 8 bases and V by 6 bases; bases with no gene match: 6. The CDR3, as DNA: TGTGCCAGCAGGCGACAGGGGCAAGATTCACCCCTCCACTTT. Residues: CASRRQGQDSPLHF.

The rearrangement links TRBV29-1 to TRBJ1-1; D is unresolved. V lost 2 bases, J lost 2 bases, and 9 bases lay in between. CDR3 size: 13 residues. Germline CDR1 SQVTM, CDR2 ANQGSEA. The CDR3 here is CSVETLSNTEAFF. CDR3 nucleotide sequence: TGCAGCGTTGAAACGCTCTCCAACACTGAAGCTTTCTTT.